A single sample gave rise to the 27 T cell receptor beta chains below, sequenced in a study of tumor-infiltrating lymphocytes in primary liver carcinoma. Unsorted bulk tissue (roughly 19-31 mg) underwent RNA and DNA co-extraction. A constant-region primer primed TCR beta cDNA synthesis from roughly 500 ng of total RNA. TCR beta libraries came from three nested multiplex PCR rounds using slightly modified ARM-PCR. The two initial PCR rounds, roughly 9 cycles each, used TRBV1-TRBV30 forward and C-beta reverse primers. TCRdb re-derived calls from the multiplex PCR reads in MiXCR, one entry per CDR3 protein. The sample carries 25,000 to 30,000 distinct CDR3 sequences, 75% to 80% recorded once. The sequenced sample was liver tumor tissue from sampling region 3. Sample subset: tumor region T3, left-lateral pole. Receptor source: a man aged 40-50 years with primary liver carcinoma and hepatitis B virus infection.

A word on this clonotype: Being one base from a much bigger clone, this may be a read error. CDR3 coding DNA: TGCGCCAGCAGTGGAAGTGGGGAGGGTCAGCCCCAGCATTTT. Translating gives CASSGSGEGQPQHF. The rearrangement uses TRBV2 and TRBJ1-5; no reliable D call. Germline V lookup: CDR1 SNHLY, CDR2 FYNNEI. The CDR3 is 14 residues long. The full variable domain, with the rest looked up from reference TRBV2 and TRBJ1-5, is EPEVTQTPSHQVTQMGQEVILRCVPISNHLYFYWYRQILGQKVEFLVSFYNNEISEKSEIFDDQFSVERPDGSNFTLKIRSTKLEDSAMYFCASSGSGEGQPQHFGDGTRLSIL.

This clonotype came up once. V and J are TRBV28 and TRBJ1-1, with 8 bases fitting TRBD1. This CDR3 spans 11 amino acids. Germline CDR1 is MDHEN and CDR2 is SYDVKM. The CDR3: CISSQGARAFF. The CDR3 DNA is TGTATCAGCAGTCAGGGGGCGAGAGCTTTCTTT.

As to this clonotype: The junction and the germline gene differ at one end; a read error may be behind it. V and J are TRBV7-2 and TRBJ2-7; 10 positions match TRBD2. The germline CDR1 and CDR2 sequences are SGHTA and FQGNSA. The CDR3 totals 15 residues. CDR3 loop: CASSAYSGGTSDQYF. CDR3 coding DNA: TGTGCCAGCAGCGCTTATAGCGGGGGGACAAGTGATCAGTATTTC. Supplemented by reference TRBV7-2 and TRBJ2-7, the full variable domain reads GAGVSQSPSNKVTEKGKDVELRCDPISGHTALYWYRQSLGQGLEFLIYFQGNSAPDKSGLPSDRFSAERTGGSVSTLTIQRTQQEDSAVYLCASSAYSGGTSDQYFGPGTRLTVT.

About this clonotype: The CDR3 end shows no conserved phenylalanine or tryptophan, and so a read error is likely. The DNA is omitted, as the CDR3 cannot be located on it reliably, and the CDR3 follows TCRdb's listing. The gene calls are TRBV29-1 and TRBJ2-7; the table's D gene call, TRBD2, was not cross checked with the DNA. The CDR3 spans 14 amino acids, including both terminal residues. Per germline, CDR1 SQVTM and CDR2 ANQGSEA. The CDR3 loop reads CSVVLAEAFYELYL.

To note about this clonotype: The junction departs from germline at one end; a sequencing error may be responsible. V gene TRBV28 combines with J gene TRBJ2-7; 7 nucleotides align to TRBD2. Looked up from germline, CDR1 is MDHEN and CDR2 is SYDVKM. The CDR3 length is 17 residues. CDR3 DNA sequence: TGTGTCAGCAGTCCCCCTGTAGAGGGAGGGCCCTCCGACGAGCAGTACTTC. It encodes CVSSPPVEGGPSDEQYF.

With respect to this clonotype: A read error may account for a junction end that differs from germline. This chain connects TRBV6-5 to TRBJ2-1; D not resolved. The CDR3 runs 15 residues. Per germline, CDR1 MNHEY and CDR2 SVGAGI. CDR3 nucleotide sequence: TGTGCCAGCTGTTACTCGGTTCTAGACGGTGATGAGCAGTTCTTC. Amino acid sequence: CASCYSVLDGDEQFF.

As to this clonotype: One end of the junction fails to match germline, which may point to a read error. The genes are TRBV11-2 and TRBJ2-3, with 9 bases identical to TRBD2. The CDR3 covers 15 residues. Germline lookup yields CDR1 SGHAT and CDR2 FQNNGV. The CDR3 sequence is CASSAETSGTDTLYF. The CDR3 nucleotides read TGTGCCAGCAGCGCCGAGACTAGCGGCACAGATACGCTGTATTTT.

Comments on this clonotype: The junction departs from germline at one end; a sequencing error may be responsible. The rearrangement uses TRBV11-2 and TRBJ1-4; no definite D call. This CDR3 contains 15 residues. Per the germline V gene, CDR1 is SGHAT and CDR2 is FQNNGV. CDR3 bases: TGTGCCAGCAGCATAGACGGGTTCCCTAATGAAAAACTGTTTTTC. This encodes CASSIDGFPNEKLFF.

The rearrangement links TRBV10-3 to TRBJ2-3, with 8 bases matching TRBD2. The germline gives CDR1 ENHRY, CDR2 SYGVKD. This CDR3 spans 14 amino acids. Trimming took 4 bases from V and 4 from J; bases not matched to a gene: 4. In DNA, the CDR3 is TGTGCCATCAGTGCCTTAGCGGGATCAGATACGCAGTATTTT. Translated, it gives CAISALAGSDTQYF.

This clonotype appeared a single time. The CDR3 does not end in the conserved phenylalanine or tryptophan, so this is likely a read error. The V call is TRBV6-1, the J call TRBJ2-7; D is undetermined. This CDR3 region has 13 residues. In germline, CDR1 is MNHNS, CDR2 SASEGT. DNA of the CDR3: TGTGACAGCAGTGATTGGGTTTTCTACGAGCAGTACCTC. This sequence encodes CDSSDWVFYEQYL.

The rearrangement uses TRBV5-1 and TRBJ1-2; D is uncertain. The CDR3 length is 15 residues. The germline V and J ends were trimmed by 0 bases and 11 bases, with 20 bases remaining between them. Per the germline V gene, CDR1 is SGHRS and CDR2 is YFSETQ. The CDR3, as DNA: TGCGCCAGCAGCTTGGCGGGTTTCGCTGAGTATGATTACACCTTC. Amino acids: CASSLAGFAEYDYTF.

Regarding this clonotype: One end of the junction does not line up with germline, which may come from a read error. This chain links TRBV4-2 with TRBJ1-1; 8 nucleotides align to TRBD1. Germline CDR1 LGHNA, CDR2 YNFKEQ. This CDR3 has 17 residues. The CDR3 region is CASSQEYGQGYWTGASF. For the CDR3, the DNA is TGTGCCAGCAGCCAAGAGTACGGACAGGGTTATTGGACTGGAGCTTCCTTT.

As for this clonotype: A junction end diverges from the germline sequence, so it may reflect a read error. The chain carries TRBV11-2 and TRBJ2-1; TRBD2 agrees at 9 bases. CDR1 is SGHAT, CDR2 FQNNGV, per germline. This CDR3 has 16 amino acids. The DNA for the CDR3 is TGTGCCAGCAGCTTAGACATCCTAGCGGGAATGAATGAACAGTTCTTC. Translating it yields CASSLDILAGMNEQFF.

About this clonotype: At one end the junction does not follow the germline gene, possibly because of a read error. V usage is TRBV12-3 or TRBV12-4 and J usage is TRBJ1-6; D unresolved. The CDR3 extends over 13 amino acids. The CDR3 protein is CACSLGSGSPLRF. As DNA, the CDR3 is TGTGCCTGCAGTTTAGGATCTGGTTCACCCCTCCGCTTT.

This chain joins TRBV10-3 and TRBJ2-1; possibly TRBD1 or TRBD2 for D (5 bases each). The CDR3 has 12 residues. The germline gives CDR1 ENHRY, CDR2 SYGVKD. The V gene lost 3 bases and the J gene lost 11 bases, with 11 bases spanning the gap. The CDR3 sequence: CAISDGANKQFF. As DNA, the CDR3 is TGTGCCATCAGTGACGGGGCGAATAAGCAGTTCTTC.

Comments on this clonotype: A read error may account for a junction end that differs from germline. The chain uses TRBV29-1 and TRBJ2-5; D may be TRBD1 (6 bases). Germline V gene sequence: CDR1 SQVTM, CDR2 ANQGSEA. The CDR3 length is 13 residues. The CDR3, as DNA: TGCGGCGGACTCACCCAGGGGATAGAGACCAAGTACTTC. Its translation: CGGLTQGIETKYF.

The genes are TRBV5-1 and TRBJ2-7, with D possibly matching TRBD2 (6 bases). The CDR3 has 17 amino acids. Germline CDR1 and CDR2: SGHRS and YFSETQ. V was cut by 4 bases and J by 3 bases, with 23 bases left in between. The CDR3 is CASSIDMDPRGGYEQYF. The CDR3 DNA reads as TGCGCCAGCAGCATTGACATGGACCCGAGGGGAGGCTACGAGCAGTACTTC. Filled out from reference TRBV5-1 and TRBJ2-7, the complete variable domain reads KAGVTQTPRYLIKTRGQQVTLSCSPISGHRSVSWYQQTPGQGLQFLFEYFSETQRNKGNFPGRFSGRQFSNSRSEMNVSTLELGDSALYLCASSIDMDPRGGYEQYFGPGTRLTVT.

This clonotype rates as medium-sized. V and J are TRBV29-1 and TRBJ2-1, with TRBD1 matching 9 bases. The germline gives CDR1 SQVTM, CDR2 ANQGSEA. Trimming at V came to 7 bases and at J to 2 bases, leaving 6 bases not matched to a gene. There are 14 residues in the CDR3. The DNA for the CDR3 is TGCAGCGGGATCGGACAGGGGACCTACAATGAGCAGTTCTTC. Protein product: CSGIGQGTYNEQFF.

In its sample, this clonotype was seen once. The missing conserved phenylalanine or tryptophan at the end of this CDR3 makes a read error likely. V is TRBV11-2 and J is TRBJ2-5; 8 positions match TRBD2. Germline CDR1 is SGHAT and CDR2 is FQNNGV. The CDR3 has 16 amino acids. The CDR3 region has the DNA TGTGTCAGCAACCAAACTCCTGGCGGGGGGAAAGAGACCCAGTACCTA. It codes for CVSNQTPGGGKETQYL.

This clonotype was observed a handful of times. The conserved final phenylalanine or tryptophan is absent from the CDR3, which likely points to a read error. V is TRBV20-1 and J is TRBJ2-1; 7 bases agree with TRBD2. V lost 6 bases, J lost 7 bases, and 15 bases stayed unmatched. Germline-derived CDR1 and CDR2 are DFQATT and SNEGSKA (reference sequence). The CDR3 runs 15 residues. As DNA, the CDR3 is TGCAGTGCCAGGTTACTAGCGCCCCTTCGGAATGAGCAGTTCTAC. Translating gives CSARLLAPLRNEQFY.

This clonotype was picked up one time. The DNA of the CDR3 is TGTGCCAGCAGCTCGCCAACTAGTGGGAAGGGAAATAGGCAGTTCTTC. Amino acid sequence: CASSSPTSGKGNRQFF. The J gene is TRBJ2-1, the V gene TRBV7-9, with D tentatively TRBD2 (5 bases). The CDR3 is 16 residues long. Looked up from germline, CDR1 is SEHNR and CDR2 is FQNEAQ (reference sequence). V was clipped by 4 bases and J by 12 bases, with 25 bases between them.

Comment on this clonotype: No conserved phenylalanine or tryptophan ends this CDR3, so it is likely a read error. The DNA is left out, because the CDR3 cannot be placed on it with certainty; the CDR3 is given as TCRdb lists it. The chain recombines TRBV28 with TRBJ2-6; the table calls TRBD2, which could not be checked here. Germline CDR1 MDHEN, CDR2 SYDVKM. The CDR3 contains 15 residues when both ends are counted. This CDR3 is CASKPDSSGANVPTY.

This clonotype was observed a single time. Without the conserved terminal phenylalanine or tryptophan, this CDR3 likely stems from a read error. The V and J genes are TRBV11-1 and TRBJ2-2, with D hard to call. V lost 2 bases and J lost 7, with 8 bases in between. Germline CDR1 reads SGHAT; CDR2 reads FQDESV (reference sequence). CDR3 size: 13 residues. The DNA of the CDR3 is TGTGCCAGCAGCTTATCACGTTTCGGGGAGCTGTTTTTA. Residues: CASSLSRFGELFL.

This clonotype has more than one count but fewer than ten. In DNA, the CDR3 is TGTGCCAGCAGTTATGGGAGGTTCTCTGAAGCTTTCTTT. Its protein is CASSYGRFSEAFF. The rearrangement joins TRBV6-5 to TRBJ1-1; D remains ambiguous. Trimming left V 3 bases short and J 6 bases short, with 11 bases between. Per the germline V gene, CDR1 is MNHEY and CDR2 is SVGAGI. This CDR3 spans 13 amino acids.

The chain carries TRBV11-2 and TRBJ2-1, with 7 bases that match TRBD2. After removal of 4 bases from V and 9 bases from J, the junction contained 12 bases not matched to a gene. The CDR3 totals 15 residues. Germline V gene lookup returns CDR1 SGHAT and CDR2 FQNNGV. The CDR3 bases are TGTGCCAGCAGCTCCCAATGGGAGGGATTGGGTGAGCAGTTCTTC. Amino acids: CASSSQWEGLGEQFF.

V gene TRBV9 combines with J gene TRBJ1-1, with TRBD1 identical over 8 bases. Germline values: CDR1 SGDLS, CDR2 YYNGEE. V shed 1 base, J shed 7 bases, and the junction held 9 bases outside the gene matches. This CDR3 region has 15 residues. The CDR3 DNA follows: TGTGCCAGCAGCGTACTTGCAGGGGGCGAAGGTGAAGCTTTCTTT. Amino acids: CASSVLAGGEGEAFF.

V usage is TRBV5-1 and J usage is TRBJ1-1; D possibly corresponds to TRBD1 (6 bases). Trimming shortened V by 0 bases and J by 4 bases, and 13 bases separated the two germline ends. Germline CDR1 and CDR2: SGHRS and YFSETQ. The length of the CDR3 is 15 residues. The CDR3 sequence is CASSLEGEKGTEAFF. The CDR3 DNA follows: TGCGCCAGCAGCTTGGAGGGGGAGAAGGGCACTGAAGCTTTCTTT. Complete variable domain (other parts from reference TRBV5-1 and TRBJ1-1): KAGVTQTPRYLIKTRGQQVTLSCSPISGHRSVSWYQQTPGQGLQFLFEYFSETQRNKGNFPGRFSGRQFSNSRSEMNVSTLELGDSALYLCASSLEGEKGTEAFFGQGTRLTVV.